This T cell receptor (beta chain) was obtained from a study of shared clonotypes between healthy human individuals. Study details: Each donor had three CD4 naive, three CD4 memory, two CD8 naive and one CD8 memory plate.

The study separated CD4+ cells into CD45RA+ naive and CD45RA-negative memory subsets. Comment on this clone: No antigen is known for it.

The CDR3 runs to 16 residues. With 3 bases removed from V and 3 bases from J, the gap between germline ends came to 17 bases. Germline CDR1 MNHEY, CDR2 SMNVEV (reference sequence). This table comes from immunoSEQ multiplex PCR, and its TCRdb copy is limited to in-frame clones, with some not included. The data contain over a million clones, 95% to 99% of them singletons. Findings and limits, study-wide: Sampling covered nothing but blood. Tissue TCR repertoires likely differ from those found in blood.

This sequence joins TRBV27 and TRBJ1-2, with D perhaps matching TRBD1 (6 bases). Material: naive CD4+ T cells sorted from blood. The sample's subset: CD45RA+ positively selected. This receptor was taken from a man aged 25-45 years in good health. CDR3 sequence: CASSFARGQSHYGYTF. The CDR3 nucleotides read TGTGCCAGCAGTTTTGCCCGAGGACAGTCGCACTATGGCTACACCTTC.